The 9 T cell receptor beta chains below all came from one sample that was sequenced in a study of cytomegalovirus exposure and HLA in healthy donors. Primers included in the PCR were 60 Vbeta and 13 Jbeta primers. The assay was immunoSEQ multiplex PCR, and TCRdb's table has in-frame clones only and misses some. Here the sample spans roughly 100,000 clones, around three quarters being singletons. The specimen was PBMCs. These receptors came from a woman aged 18-30 years in good health and CMV-seropositive.

V is TRBV6-5 and J is TRBJ2-7, with D uncertain. V was clipped by 2 bases and J by 0 bases, with 8 bases between them. Germline V lookup: CDR1 MNHEY, CDR2 SVGAGI. CDR3 length equals 14 residues. CDR3 DNA: TGTGCCAGCAGTTACGGCCCCCGCTCCTACGAGCAGTACTTC. Residues: CASSYGPRSYEQYF.

The CDR3 DNA reads as TGTGCCAGCTCCCCTAGCGGGGGGGTAAACATTCAGTACTTC. Its translation: CASSPSGGVNIQYF. The rearrangement uses TRBV6-4 and TRBJ2-4; 12 bases align to TRBD2. The CDR3 is made up of 14 amino acids. Trimming removed 8 bases from V and 6 bases from J; junction bases left unmatched: 5. Germline V gene data show CDR1 as MRHNA and CDR2 as SNTAGT.

This chain uses TRBV27 with TRBJ2-1, with a weak D call TRBD1 (5 bases). The CDR3 totals 15 residues. Germline-derived CDR1 and CDR2 are MNHEY and SMNVEV (reference sequence). Trimming took off 6 bases at V and 6 bases at J, with 18 bases between the two ends. The CDR3 DNA reads as TGTGCCAGCAGCCTACAGCAAAGAACAGGCAATGAGCAGTTCTTC. Translated: CASSLQQRTGNEQFF.

The V gene is TRBV19, the J gene TRBJ1-5, with D perhaps matching TRBD1 (5 bases). Per the germline V gene, CDR1 is LNHDA and CDR2 is SQIVND (reference sequence). Deletions cut 5 bases from V and 0 bases from J, with 17 bases between. The CDR3 contains 17 residues. CDR3 sequence (DNA): TGTGCCAGTAGTCCCCGGGGGGGGTGGGGTAGCAATCAGCCCCAGCATTTT. Translating gives CASSPRGGWGSNQPQHF.

The chain employs TRBV9 and TRBJ2-3; D remains ambiguous. The CDR3 covers 15 residues. From germline, CDR1 is SGDLS and CDR2 YYNGEE. The V end was cut by 0 bases, the J end by 2 bases, with 10 bases between. The CDR3 sequence: CASSVGSGDTDTQYF. The CDR3 nucleotides are TGTGCCAGCAGCGTAGGTTCTGGAGACACAGATACGCAGTATTTT. The full variable domain, its missing parts supplied by reference TRBV9 and TRBJ2-3, is DSGVTQTPKHLITATGQRVTLRCSPRSGDLSVYWYQQSLDQGLQFLIQYYNGEERAKGNILERFSAQQFPDLHSELNLSSLELGDSALYFCASSVGSGDTDTQYFGPGTRLTVL.

The chain uses TRBV6-5 and TRBJ2-2; D is perhaps TRBD1 (6 bases). CDR3 length equals 14 residues. Germline V gene data show CDR1 as MNHEY and CDR2 as SVGAGI. Trimming cost V 2 bases and J 7 bases, with 11 bases left between them. Here the CDR3 DNA reads TGTGCCAGCAGTTACCGGACAGCGAACGGGGAGCTGTTTTTT. It translates to CASSYRTANGELFF.

A few counts support this clone. The chain is built from TRBV7-8 and TRBJ1-5; D is ambiguous. V was clipped by 5 bases and J by 2 bases, with 13 bases between them. Germline CDR1 is SGHVS and CDR2 is FQNEAQ. This CDR3 has 15 amino acids. The CDR3 region is CASSTAEVGNQPQHF. In nucleotides, the CDR3 is TGTGCCAGCAGCACGGCGGAGGTGGGCAATCAGCCCCAGCATTTT.

CDR3 protein: CASSLTWRDEQFF. The CDR3 coding sequence is TGTGCCAGCAGCTTAACGTGGAGGGATGAGCAGTTCTTC. This sequence joins TRBV7-3 and TRBJ2-1; D is possibly TRBD2 (6 bases). CDR3 length: 13 residues. Germline V lookup: CDR1 SGHTA, CDR2 FQGTGA. Trimming cost V 0 bases and J 8 bases, with 8 bases left between them.

The chain has TRBV28 and TRBJ1-2; D unclear. Germline loops: CDR1 MDHEN, CDR2 SYDVKM. CDR3 size: 13 residues. V shed 6 bases and J shed 6 bases, with 14 bases lying between them. The DNA for the CDR3 is TGTGCCAGCAGCCGGCCGGGTTCAGATGGCTACACCTTC. Protein sequence: CASSRPGSDGYTF.